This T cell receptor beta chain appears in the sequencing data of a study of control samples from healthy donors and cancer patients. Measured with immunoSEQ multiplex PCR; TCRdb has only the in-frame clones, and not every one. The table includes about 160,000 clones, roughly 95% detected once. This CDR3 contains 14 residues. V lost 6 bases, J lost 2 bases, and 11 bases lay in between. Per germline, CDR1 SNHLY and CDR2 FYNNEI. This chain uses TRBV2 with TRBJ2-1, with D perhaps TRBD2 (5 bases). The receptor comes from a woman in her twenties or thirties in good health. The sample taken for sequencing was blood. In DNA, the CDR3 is TGTGCCAGCAGCGCGGAGGCAGCCTACAATGAGCAGTTCTTC. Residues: CASSAEAAYNEQFF.